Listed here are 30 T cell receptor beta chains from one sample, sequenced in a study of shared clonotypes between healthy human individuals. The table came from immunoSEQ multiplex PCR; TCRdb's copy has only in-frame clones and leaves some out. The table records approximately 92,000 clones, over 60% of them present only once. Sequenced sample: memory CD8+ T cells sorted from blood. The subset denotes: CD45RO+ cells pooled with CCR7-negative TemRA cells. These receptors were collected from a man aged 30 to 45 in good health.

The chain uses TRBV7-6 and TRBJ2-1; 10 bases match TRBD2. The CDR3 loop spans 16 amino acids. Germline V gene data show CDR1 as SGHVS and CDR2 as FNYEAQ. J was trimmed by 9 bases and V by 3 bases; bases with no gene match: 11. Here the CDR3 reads CASSLGLAGVQVEQFF. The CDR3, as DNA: TGTGCCAGCAGCTTGGGCCTAGCGGGAGTTCAGGTTGAGCAGTTCTTC.

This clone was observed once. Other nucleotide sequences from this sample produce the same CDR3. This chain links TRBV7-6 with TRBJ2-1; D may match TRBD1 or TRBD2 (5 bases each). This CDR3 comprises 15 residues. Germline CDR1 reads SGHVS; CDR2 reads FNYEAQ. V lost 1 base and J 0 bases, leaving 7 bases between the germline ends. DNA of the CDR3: TGTGCCAGCAGCTTAGATGGGGGCTCCTACAATGAGCAGTTCTTC. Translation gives CASSLDGGSYNEQFF.

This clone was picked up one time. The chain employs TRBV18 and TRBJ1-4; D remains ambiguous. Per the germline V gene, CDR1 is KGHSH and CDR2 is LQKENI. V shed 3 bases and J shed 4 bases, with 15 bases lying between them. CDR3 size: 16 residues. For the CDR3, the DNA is TGTGCCAGCTCACCGACCGTTAGGCAACATAATGAAAAACTGTTTTTT. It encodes CASSPTVRQHNEKLFF.

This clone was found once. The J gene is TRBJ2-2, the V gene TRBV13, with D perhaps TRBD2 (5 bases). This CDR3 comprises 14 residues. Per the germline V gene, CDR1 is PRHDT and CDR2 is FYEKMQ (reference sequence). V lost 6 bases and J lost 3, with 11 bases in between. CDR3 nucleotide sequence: TGTGCCAGCAGAAGTCGGGGAGACACCGGGGAGCTGTTTTTT. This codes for CASRSRGDTGELFF.

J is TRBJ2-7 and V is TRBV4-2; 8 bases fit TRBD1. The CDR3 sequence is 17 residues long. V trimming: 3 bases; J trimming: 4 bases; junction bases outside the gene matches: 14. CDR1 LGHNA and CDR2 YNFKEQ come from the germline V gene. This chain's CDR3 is CASSHLLSSGGEYEQYF. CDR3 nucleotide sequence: TGTGCCAGCAGCCACCTCTTGAGTTCAGGGGGCGAATACGAGCAGTACTTC.

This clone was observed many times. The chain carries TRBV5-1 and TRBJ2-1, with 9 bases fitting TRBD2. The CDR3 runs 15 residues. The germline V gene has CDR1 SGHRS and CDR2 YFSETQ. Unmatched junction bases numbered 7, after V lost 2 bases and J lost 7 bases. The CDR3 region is CASSFSGTSLNEQFF. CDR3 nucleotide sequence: TGCGCCAGCAGCTTCTCCGGGACTAGCCTGAATGAGCAGTTCTTC.

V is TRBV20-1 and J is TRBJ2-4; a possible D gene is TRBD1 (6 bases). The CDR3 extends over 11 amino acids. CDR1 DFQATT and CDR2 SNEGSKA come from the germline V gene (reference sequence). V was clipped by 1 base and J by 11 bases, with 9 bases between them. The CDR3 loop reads CSARVGGVQYF. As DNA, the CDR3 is TGCAGTGCTAGAGTAGGGGGTGTTCAGTACTTC.

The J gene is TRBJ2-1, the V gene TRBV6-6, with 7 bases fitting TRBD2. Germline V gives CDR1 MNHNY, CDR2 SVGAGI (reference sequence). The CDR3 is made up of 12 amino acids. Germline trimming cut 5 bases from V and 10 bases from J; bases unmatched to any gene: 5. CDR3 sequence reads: CASSGLAAEQFF. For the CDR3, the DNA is TGTGCCAGCAGTGGCCTAGCGGCAGAGCAGTTCTTC.

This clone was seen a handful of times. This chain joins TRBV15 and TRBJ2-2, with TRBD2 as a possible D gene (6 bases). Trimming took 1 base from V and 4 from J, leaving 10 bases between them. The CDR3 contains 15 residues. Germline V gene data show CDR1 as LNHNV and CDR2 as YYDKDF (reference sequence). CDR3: CATSRAGEATGELFF. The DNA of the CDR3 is TGTGCCACCAGCAGAGCGGGAGAAGCCACCGGGGAGCTGTTTTTT.

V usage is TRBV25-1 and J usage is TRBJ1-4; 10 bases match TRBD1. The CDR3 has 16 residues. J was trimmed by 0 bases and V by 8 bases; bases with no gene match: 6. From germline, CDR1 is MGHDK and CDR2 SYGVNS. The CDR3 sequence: CASGGTGEPTNEKLFF. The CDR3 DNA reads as TGTGCCAGCGGGGGGACAGGGGAACCAACTAATGAAAAACTGTTTTTT. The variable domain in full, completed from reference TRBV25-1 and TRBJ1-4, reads EADIYQTPRYLVIGTGKKITLECSQTMGHDKMYWYQQDPGMELHLIHYSYGVNSTEKGDLSSESTVSRIRTEHFPLTLESARPSHTSQYLCASGGTGEPTNEKLFFGSGTQLSVL.

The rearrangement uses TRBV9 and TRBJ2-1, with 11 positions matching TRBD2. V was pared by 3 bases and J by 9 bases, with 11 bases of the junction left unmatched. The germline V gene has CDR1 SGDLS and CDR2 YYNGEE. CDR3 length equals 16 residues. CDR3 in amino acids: CASSAMTSGMFSEQFF. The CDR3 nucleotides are TGTGCCAGCAGCGCGATGACTAGCGGGATGTTCAGTGAGCAGTTCTTC.

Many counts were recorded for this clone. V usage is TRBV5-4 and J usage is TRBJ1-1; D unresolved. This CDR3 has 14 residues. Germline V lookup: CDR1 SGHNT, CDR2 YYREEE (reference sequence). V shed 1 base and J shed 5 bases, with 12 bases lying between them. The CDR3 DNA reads TGTGCCAGCAGCTTGACTATCGGCCAAACTGAAGCTTTCTTT. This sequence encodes CASSLTIGQTEAFF.

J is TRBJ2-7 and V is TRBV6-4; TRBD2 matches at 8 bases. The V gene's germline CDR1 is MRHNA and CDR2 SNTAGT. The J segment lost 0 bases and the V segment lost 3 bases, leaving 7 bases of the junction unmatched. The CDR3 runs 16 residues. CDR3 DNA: TGTGCCAGCAGTGAGCCCGGGACTAGGAGCTCCTACGAGCAGTACTTC. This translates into CASSEPGTRSSYEQYF.

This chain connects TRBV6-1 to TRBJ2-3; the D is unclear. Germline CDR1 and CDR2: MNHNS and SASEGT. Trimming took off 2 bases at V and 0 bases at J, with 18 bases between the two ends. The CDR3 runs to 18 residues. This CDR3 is CASSEHMGKRTSTDTQYF. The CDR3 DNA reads TGTGCCAGCAGTGAACACATGGGAAAGCGAACTAGCACAGATACGCAGTATTTT.

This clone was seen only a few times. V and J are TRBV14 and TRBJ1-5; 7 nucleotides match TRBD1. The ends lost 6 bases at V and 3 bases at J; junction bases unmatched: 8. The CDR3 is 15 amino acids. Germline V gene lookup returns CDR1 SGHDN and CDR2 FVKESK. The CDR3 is CASRARDSTNQPQHF. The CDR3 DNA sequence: TGTGCCAGCAGGGCAAGGGACAGCACCAATCAGCCCCAGCATTTT. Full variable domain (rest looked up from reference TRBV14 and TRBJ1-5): EAGVTQFPSHSVIEKGQTVTLRCDPISGHDNLYWYRRVMGKEIKFLLHFVKESKQDESGMPNNRFLAERTGGTYSTLKVQPAELEDSGVYFCASRARDSTNQPQHFGDGTRLSIL.

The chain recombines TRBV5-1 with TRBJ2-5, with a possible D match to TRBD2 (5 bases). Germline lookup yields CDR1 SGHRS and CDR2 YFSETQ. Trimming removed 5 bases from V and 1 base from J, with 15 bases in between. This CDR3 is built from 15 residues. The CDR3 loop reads CASRYGGGPQETQYF. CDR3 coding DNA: TGCGCCAGCAGGTATGGAGGCGGGCCCCAAGAGACCCAGTACTTC.

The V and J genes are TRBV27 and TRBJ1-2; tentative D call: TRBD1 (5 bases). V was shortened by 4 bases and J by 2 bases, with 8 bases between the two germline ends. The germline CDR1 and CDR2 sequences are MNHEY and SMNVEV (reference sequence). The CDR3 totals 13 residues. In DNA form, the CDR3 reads TGTGCCAGCAGTTCAAACAGGAACTATGGCTACACCTTC. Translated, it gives CASSSNRNYGYTF.

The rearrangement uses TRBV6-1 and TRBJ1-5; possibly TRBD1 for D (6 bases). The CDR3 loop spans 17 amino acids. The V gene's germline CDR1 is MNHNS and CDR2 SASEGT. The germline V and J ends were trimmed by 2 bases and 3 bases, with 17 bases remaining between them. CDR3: CASSETRGAGPNQPQHF. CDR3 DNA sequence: TGTGCCAGCAGTGAAACCCGGGGGGCCGGTCCCAATCAGCCCCAGCATTTT.

CDR3 bases: TGTGCCAGCAGTGAAGCGGATGCAGGGGGGAAGACCCAGTACTTC. It encodes CASSEADAGGKTQYF. The chain carries TRBV6-1 and TRBJ2-5; TRBD1 is a possible D gene (7 bases). Germline assignment: CDR1 MNHNS and CDR2 SASEGT. Trimming took off 0 bases at V and 6 bases at J, with 14 bases between the two ends. The CDR3 is 15 amino acids.

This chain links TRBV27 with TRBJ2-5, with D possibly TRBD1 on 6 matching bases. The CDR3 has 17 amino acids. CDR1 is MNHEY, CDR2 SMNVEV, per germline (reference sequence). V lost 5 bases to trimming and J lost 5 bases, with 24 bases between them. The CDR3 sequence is CASSGLFGTSGLETQYF. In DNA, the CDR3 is TGTGCCAGCAGTGGGCTGTTCGGGACATCTGGCTTGGAGACCCAGTACTTC.

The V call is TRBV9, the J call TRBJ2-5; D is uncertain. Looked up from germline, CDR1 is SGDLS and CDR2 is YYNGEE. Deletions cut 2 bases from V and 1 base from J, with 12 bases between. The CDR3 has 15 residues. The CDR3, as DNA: TGTGCCAGCAGCGTGGATGGACGGCCCCAAGAGACCCAGTACTTC. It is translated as CASSVDGRPQETQYF.

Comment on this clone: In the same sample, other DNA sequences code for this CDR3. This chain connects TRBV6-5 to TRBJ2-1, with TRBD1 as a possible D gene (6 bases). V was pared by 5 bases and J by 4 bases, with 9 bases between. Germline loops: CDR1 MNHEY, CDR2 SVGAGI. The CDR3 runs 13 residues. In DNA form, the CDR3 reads TGTGCCAGCAGTACTACAGGGTACAATGAGCAGTTCTTC. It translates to CASSTTGYNEQFF.

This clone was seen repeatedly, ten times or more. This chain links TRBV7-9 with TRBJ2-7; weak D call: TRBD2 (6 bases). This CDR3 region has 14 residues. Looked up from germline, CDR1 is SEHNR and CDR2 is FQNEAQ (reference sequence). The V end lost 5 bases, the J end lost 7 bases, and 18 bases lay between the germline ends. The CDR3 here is CASSPAGPQKEQYF. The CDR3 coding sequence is TGTGCCAGCAGCCCTGCGGGGCCTCAAAAGGAGCAGTACTTC.

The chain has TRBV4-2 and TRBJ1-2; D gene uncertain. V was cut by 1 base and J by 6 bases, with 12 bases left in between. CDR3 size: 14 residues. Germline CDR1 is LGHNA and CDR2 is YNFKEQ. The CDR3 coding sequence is TGTGCCAGCAGCCAAGTGACACGAGGCGATGGCTACACCTTC. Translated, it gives CASSQVTRGDGYTF.

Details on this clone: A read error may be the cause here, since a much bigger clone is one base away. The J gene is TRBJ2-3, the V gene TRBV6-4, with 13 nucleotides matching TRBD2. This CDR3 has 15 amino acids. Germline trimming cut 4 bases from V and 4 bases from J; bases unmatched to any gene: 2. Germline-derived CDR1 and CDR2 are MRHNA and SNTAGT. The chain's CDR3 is CASSGLAGGPDTQYF. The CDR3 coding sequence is TGTGCCAGCAGTGGACTAGCGGGAGGCCCAGATACGCAGTATTTT.

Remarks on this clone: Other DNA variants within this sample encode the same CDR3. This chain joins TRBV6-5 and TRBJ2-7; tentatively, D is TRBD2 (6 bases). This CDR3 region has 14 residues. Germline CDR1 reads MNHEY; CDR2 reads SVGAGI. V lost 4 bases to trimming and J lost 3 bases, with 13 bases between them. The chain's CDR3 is CASSLGTGGYEQYF. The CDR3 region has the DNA TGTGCCAGCAGTTTAGGGACTGGGGGCTACGAGCAGTACTTC.

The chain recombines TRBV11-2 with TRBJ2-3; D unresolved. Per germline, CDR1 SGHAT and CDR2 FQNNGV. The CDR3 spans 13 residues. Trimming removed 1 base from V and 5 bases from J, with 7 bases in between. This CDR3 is CASSLAPRDTQYF. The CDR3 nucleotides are TGTGCCAGCAGCTTAGCCCCTAGAGATACGCAGTATTTT.

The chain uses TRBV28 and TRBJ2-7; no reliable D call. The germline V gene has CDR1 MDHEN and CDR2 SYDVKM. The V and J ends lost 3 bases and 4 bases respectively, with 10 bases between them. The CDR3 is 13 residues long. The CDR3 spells CASSFYSIYEQYF. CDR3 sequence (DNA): TGTGCCAGCAGTTTTTATTCTATATACGAGCAGTACTTC.

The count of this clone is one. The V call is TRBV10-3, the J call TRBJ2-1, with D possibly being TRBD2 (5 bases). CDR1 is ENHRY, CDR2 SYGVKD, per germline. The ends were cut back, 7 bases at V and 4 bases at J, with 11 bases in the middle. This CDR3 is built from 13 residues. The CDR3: CAITSGSYNEQFF. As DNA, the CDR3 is TGTGCCATCACCTCGGGGAGTTACAATGAGCAGTTCTTC.

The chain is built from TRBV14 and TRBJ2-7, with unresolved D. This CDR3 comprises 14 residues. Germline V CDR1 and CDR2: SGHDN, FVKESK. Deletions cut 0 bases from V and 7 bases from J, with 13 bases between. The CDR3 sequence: CASSQDPFLREQYF. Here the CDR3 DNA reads TGTGCCAGCAGCCAAGATCCGTTTCTTAGGGAGCAGTACTTC.